The 5 T cell receptor beta chains below come from one sample, sequenced in a study of T-cell reconstitution after alpha-beta-depleted transplantation in children. A library of TCRbeta sequences, prepared with unique molecular identifiers, was generated. TCRdb called the PCR reads again in MiXCR, with one record for every CDR3 protein. Of around 600,000 distinct CDR3 sequences listed, roughly 10% were seen once; the top ten hold less than 5%. The input for sequencing was PBMCs from the stem cell graft donor, taken from the stem cell graft. These receptor sequences come from a human donor who donated a stem cell graft to a child with acute myeloid leukemia.

The genes are TRBV29-1 and TRBJ1-3; 8 positions agree with TRBD1. CDR3 length: 12 residues. Trimming at V came to 7 bases and at J to 4 bases, leaving 3 bases not matched to a gene. CDR1 and CDR2 from the germline V gene are SQVTM and ANQGSEA. CDR3 coding DNA: TGCAGCGCCAGGGGGCACGGAAACACCATATATTTT. It translates to CSARGHGNTIYF.

Many counts were recorded for this clonotype. This sequence joins TRBV29-1 and TRBJ2-7; a weak D match, TRBD2 (7 bases). This CDR3 contains 11 residues. Trimming shortened V by 7 bases and J by 6 bases, and 13 bases separated the two germline ends. Germline CDR1 reads SQVTM; CDR2 reads ANQGSEA. The CDR3 protein is CSALRGGEQYF. The CDR3 DNA reads TGCAGCGCCCTTAGGGGGGGCGAGCAGTACTTC.

In regard to this clonotype: A much larger clonotype is one base distant, so this may be a read error. The rearrangement links TRBV3-1 to TRBJ2-1, with D possibly TRBD1 on 5 matching bases. Germline values: CDR1 LGHDT, CDR2 YNNKEL (reference sequence). The length of the CDR3 is 18 residues. The V end lost 8 bases, the J end lost 1 base, and 24 bases lay between the germline ends. The CDR3 protein is CASCLTRAPKGSYNEQFF. As DNA, the CDR3 is TGTGCCAGCTGTTTGACTCGGGCCCCCAAGGGGTCCTACAATGAGCAGTTCTTC.

This clonotype has ten or more counts. The chain is built from TRBV5-1 and TRBJ2-2; no definite D call. This CDR3 region has 14 residues. In germline, CDR1 is SGHRS, CDR2 YFSETQ. The ends were cut back, 4 bases at V and 2 bases at J, with 9 bases in the middle. CDR3 region: CASSEADNTGELFF. The DNA of the CDR3 is TGCGCCAGCAGCGAGGCCGATAACACCGGGGAGCTGTTTTTT.

This clonotype was found many times. The J gene is TRBJ2-5, the V gene TRBV29-1; a possible D gene is TRBD2 (7 bases). Germline CDR1 SQVTM, CDR2 ANQGSEA. V lost 6 bases and J 2 bases, leaving 16 bases between the germline ends. The CDR3 spans 14 residues. The CDR3 nucleotides read TGCAGCGTGGGGGGCGGGAGAGCTCAAGAGACCCAGTACTTC. Translating it yields CSVGGGRAQETQYF. Variable domain in full (rest from reference TRBV29-1 and TRBJ2-5): SAVISQKPSRDICQRGTSLTIQCQVDSQVTMMFWYRQQPGQSLTLIATANQGSEATYESGFVIDKFPISRPNLTFSTLTVSNMSPEDSSIYLCSVGGGRAQETQYFGPGTRLLVL.